The rows below give T cell receptor beta chains drawn from one sample of a study of blood T cell repertoires in COVID-19. Method: immunoSEQ multiplex PCR; TCRdb's copy keeps in-frame clones and lacks some. The profile covers tens of thousands of clones, with 65% to 90% appearing a single time and 40% to 50% taken by the ten largest. The sample consisted of peripheral blood. The receptors stem from a man aged 80 or over with acute or convalescent COVID-19. Both conserved end residues are trimmed from each CDR3. A D gene is named only where the DNA matches it firmly.

cdr3_aa: ASSPPRGLNTEAF
v_call: TRBV19
cdr3_length: 13
d_call: -

cdr3_aa: ASSPWPKDTQY
v_call: TRBV6-4
cdr3_length: 11
d_call: -

cdr3_aa: ASSQASGVSYEQY
v_call: TRBV3-1/TRBV3-2
cdr3_length: 13
d_call: TRBD2

cdr3_aa: SVQGDREFYGYT
v_call: TRBV29-1
cdr3_length: 12
d_call: TRBD1

cdr3_aa: ASSPAGLRTEAF
v_call: TRBV27
cdr3_length: 12
d_call: -

cdr3_aa: ASSAGYRGNTGELF
v_call: TRBV6-4
cdr3_length: 14
d_call: TRBD1

cdr3_aa: ASSPRGVGGYT
v_call: TRBV11-2
cdr3_length: 11
d_call: -

cdr3_aa: ASSLGGTDNSPLH
v_call: TRBV5-1
cdr3_length: 13
d_call: TRBD1

cdr3_aa: ASSLEAGTPYEQY
v_call: TRBV5-1
cdr3_length: 13
d_call: -

cdr3_aa: ASSFDRVAYEQY
v_call: TRBV11-1
cdr3_length: 12
d_call: TRBD1

cdr3_aa: ASSSGQGASEQF
v_call: TRBV7-9
cdr3_length: 12
d_call: TRBD1

cdr3_aa: ASSWRGQSATNEKLF
v_call: TRBV5-1
cdr3_length: 15
d_call: TRBD1

cdr3_aa: ASSPLGYYGYT
v_call: TRBV19
cdr3_length: 11
d_call: -

cdr3_aa: ASSSEGQRGANTGELF
v_call: TRBV27
cdr3_length: 16
d_call: TRBD2

cdr3_aa: ASSLDFGGGTYEQY
v_call: TRBV11-3
cdr3_length: 14
d_call: TRBD2

cdr3_aa: SVEGQGQSYEQY
v_call: TRBV29-1
cdr3_length: 12
d_call: -

cdr3_aa: ASSLEGTQY
v_call: TRBV28
cdr3_length: 9
d_call: -

cdr3_aa: ASSADRGQGNEQF
v_call: TRBV5-1
cdr3_length: 13
d_call: TRBD1

cdr3_aa: ASSQGARGANTEAF
v_call: TRBV4-3
cdr3_length: 14
d_call: -

cdr3_aa: ASSLTSDLVYEQY
v_call: TRBV5-1
cdr3_length: 13
d_call: -

cdr3_aa: ASTPIRDTEAF
v_call: TRBV6-5
cdr3_length: 11
d_call: -

cdr3_aa: ASSLVQGDGYT
v_call: TRBV11-2
cdr3_length: 11
d_call: -

cdr3_aa: ASSLLAGGLAKNIQY
v_call: TRBV11-2
cdr3_length: 15
d_call: -

cdr3_aa: ASSKDRGDTDTQY
v_call: TRBV6-6
cdr3_length: 13
d_call: TRBD1

cdr3_aa: ASSVGGLAYEQY
v_call: TRBV9
cdr3_length: 12
d_call: TRBD2

cdr3_aa: ASSRSGTSGGASDTQY
v_call: TRBV7-7
cdr3_length: 16
d_call: TRBD2

cdr3_aa: ASSFGSGSYEQY
v_call: TRBV7-2
cdr3_length: 12
d_call: TRBD2

cdr3_aa: ASSTLGLANNEQF
v_call: TRBV6-2/TRBV6-3
cdr3_length: 13
d_call: -

cdr3_aa: ASSLARGRAGELF
v_call: TRBV7-6
cdr3_length: 13
d_call: -

cdr3_aa: ASSERRTSAGLSYEQY
v_call: TRBV2
cdr3_length: 16
d_call: TRBD2

cdr3_aa: ASSLAGGNEKLF
v_call: TRBV7-9
cdr3_length: 12
d_call: -

cdr3_aa: ARPTGSRTDTQY
v_call: TRBV6-5
cdr3_length: 12
d_call: TRBD1

cdr3_aa: ASSIYQGTNTEAF
v_call: TRBV19
cdr3_length: 13
d_call: -

cdr3_aa: ASSPGTGGIGYT
v_call: TRBV5-1
cdr3_length: 12
d_call: TRBD1

cdr3_aa: ASSQDPQGAINTIY
v_call: TRBV4-2
cdr3_length: 14
d_call: TRBD1

cdr3_aa: ASSLAGQNYGYT
v_call: TRBV5-4
cdr3_length: 12
d_call: TRBD1

cdr3_aa: ASSARDRGSGNTIY
v_call: TRBV9
cdr3_length: 14
d_call: TRBD1

cdr3_aa: ASSFTGGNTEAF
v_call: TRBV6-2/TRBV6-3
cdr3_length: 12
d_call: TRBD1

cdr3_aa: ASSLDDRT
v_call: TRBV7-9
cdr3_length: 8
d_call: -

cdr3_aa: ASSDGLAGGTGELF
v_call: TRBV11-2
cdr3_length: 14
d_call: TRBD2

cdr3_aa: ASSPTGNGGELF
v_call: TRBV5-5
cdr3_length: 12
d_call: TRBD1

cdr3_aa: ASSYDGGSGNTIY
v_call: TRBV6-2/TRBV6-3
cdr3_length: 13
d_call: -

cdr3_aa: ASSQGVTGELF
v_call: TRBV7-3
cdr3_length: 11
d_call: -

cdr3_aa: ASSEQGMDTGELF
v_call: TRBV10-1
cdr3_length: 13
d_call: -

cdr3_aa: ASSTGQGYYGYT
v_call: TRBV19
cdr3_length: 12
d_call: TRBD1

cdr3_aa: ASSIGTGVETQY
v_call: TRBV19
cdr3_length: 12
d_call: TRBD1

cdr3_aa: ASSSLPGGFNQPQH
v_call: TRBV7-8
cdr3_length: 14
d_call: -

cdr3_aa: ASSSTPTSGSTDTQY
v_call: TRBV5-1
cdr3_length: 15
d_call: TRBD2

cdr3_aa: ASIKARGRGGYT
v_call: TRBV4-1
cdr3_length: 12
d_call: -

cdr3_aa: ASSRPGTSNSPLH
v_call: TRBV6-5
cdr3_length: 13
d_call: -

cdr3_aa: ASSLTPDWNSQY
v_call: TRBV7-3
cdr3_length: 12
d_call: -

cdr3_aa: ASSSGLGVYNEQF
v_call: TRBV6-5
cdr3_length: 13
d_call: TRBD2

cdr3_aa: ASSSPGQGDRAKLF
v_call: TRBV28
cdr3_length: 14
d_call: TRBD1